One T cell receptor beta chain is described in this entry. What it binds is unknown. This entry is derived from a study of shared clonotypes between healthy human individuals. Study-level results: Generation of non-shared clonotypes was less probable than generation of clonotypes shared by all four donors. Sampling was confined to blood; repertoires within tissues likely differ.

The assay was immunoSEQ multiplex PCR, and TCRdb's table has in-frame clones only and misses some. The data show hundreds of thousands of clones, 60% to 80% seen once. Germline V CDR1 and CDR2: SGHDN, FVKESK. The CDR3 is 14 residues long. V lost 4 bases, J lost 8 bases, and 15 bases lay in between. Investigators divided CD4+ cells into CD45RA+ naive and CD45RA-negative memory subsets. This TCR was sampled from a woman in her 30s in good health. This chain uses TRBV14 with TRBJ2-1; D gene unclear. The material sequenced was memory CD4+ T cells sorted from blood. The subset: CD45RA-negative fraction. The CDR3 here is CASSPQFSGDEQFF. The DNA for the CDR3 is TGTGCCAGCAGCCCCCAGTTTAGTGGCGATGAGCAGTTCTTC.